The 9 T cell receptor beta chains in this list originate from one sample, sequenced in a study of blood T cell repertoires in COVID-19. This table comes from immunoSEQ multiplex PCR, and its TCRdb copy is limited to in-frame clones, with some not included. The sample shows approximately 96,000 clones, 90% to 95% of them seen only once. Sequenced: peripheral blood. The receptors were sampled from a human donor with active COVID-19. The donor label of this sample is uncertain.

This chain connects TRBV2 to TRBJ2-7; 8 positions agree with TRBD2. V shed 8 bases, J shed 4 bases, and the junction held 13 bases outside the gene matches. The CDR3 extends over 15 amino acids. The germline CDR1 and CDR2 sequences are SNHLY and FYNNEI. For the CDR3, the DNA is TGTGCCAGCGGACGTACTAGCGGCTATAAATACGAGCAGTACTTC. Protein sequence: CASGRTSGYKYEQYF.

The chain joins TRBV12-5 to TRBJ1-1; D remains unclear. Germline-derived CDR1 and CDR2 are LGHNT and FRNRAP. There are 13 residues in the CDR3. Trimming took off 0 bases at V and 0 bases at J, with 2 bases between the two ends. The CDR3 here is CASGLVMNTEAFF. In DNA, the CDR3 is TGTGCTAGTGGTTTGGTCATGAACACTGAAGCTTTCTTT.

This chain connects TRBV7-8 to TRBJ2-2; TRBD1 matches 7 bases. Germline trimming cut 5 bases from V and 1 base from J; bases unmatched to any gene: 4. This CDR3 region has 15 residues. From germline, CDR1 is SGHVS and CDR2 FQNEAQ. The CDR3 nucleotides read TGTGCCAGCAGCAGGGGGACAGTGAACACCGGGGAGCTGTTTTTT. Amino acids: CASSRGTVNTGELFF.

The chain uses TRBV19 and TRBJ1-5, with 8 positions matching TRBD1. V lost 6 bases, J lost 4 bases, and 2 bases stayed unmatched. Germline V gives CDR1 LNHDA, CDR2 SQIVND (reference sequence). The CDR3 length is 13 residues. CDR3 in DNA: TGTGCCAGTAGCTGGGACAGGAATCAGCCCCAGCATTTT. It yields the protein CASSWDRNQPQHF. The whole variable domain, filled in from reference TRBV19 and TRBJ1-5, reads DGGITQSPKYLFRKEGQNVTLSCEQNLNHDAMYWYRQDPGQGLRLIYYSQIVNDFQKGDIAEGYSVSREKKESFPLTVTSAQKNPTAFYLCASSWDRNQPQHFGDGTRLSIL.

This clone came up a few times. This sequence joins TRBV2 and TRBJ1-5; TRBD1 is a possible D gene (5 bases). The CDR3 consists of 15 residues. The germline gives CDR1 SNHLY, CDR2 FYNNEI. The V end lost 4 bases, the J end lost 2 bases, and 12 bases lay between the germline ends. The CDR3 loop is CASSVQGVGNQPQHF. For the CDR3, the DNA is TGTGCCAGCAGTGTCCAAGGGGTGGGCAATCAGCCCCAGCATTTT.

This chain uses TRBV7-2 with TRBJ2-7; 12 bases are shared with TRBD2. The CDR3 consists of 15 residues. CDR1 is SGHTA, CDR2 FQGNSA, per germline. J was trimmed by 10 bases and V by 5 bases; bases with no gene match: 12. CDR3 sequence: CASSAGPLAGGLQYF. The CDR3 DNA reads TGTGCCAGCAGCGCAGGTCCACTAGCGGGGGGCCTTCAGTACTTC.

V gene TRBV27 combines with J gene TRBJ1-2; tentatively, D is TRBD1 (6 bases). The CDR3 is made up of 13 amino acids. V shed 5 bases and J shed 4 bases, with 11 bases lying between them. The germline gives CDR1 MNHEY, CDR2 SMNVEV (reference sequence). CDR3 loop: CASSQQGSYGYTF. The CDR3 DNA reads TGTGCCAGCAGTCAACAGGGTTCCTATGGCTACACCTTC.

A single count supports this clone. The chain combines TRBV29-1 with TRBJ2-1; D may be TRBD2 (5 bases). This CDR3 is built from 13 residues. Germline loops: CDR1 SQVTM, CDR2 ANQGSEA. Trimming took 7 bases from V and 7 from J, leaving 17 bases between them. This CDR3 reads CSAAVNFGNEQFF. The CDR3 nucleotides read TGCAGCGCAGCGGTGAATTTCGGGAATGAGCAGTTCTTC.

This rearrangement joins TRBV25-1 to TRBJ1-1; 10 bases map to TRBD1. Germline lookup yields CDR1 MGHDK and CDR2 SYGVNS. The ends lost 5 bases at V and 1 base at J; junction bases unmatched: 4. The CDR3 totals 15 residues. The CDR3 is CASSRRTGGNTEAFF. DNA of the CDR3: TGTGCCAGCAGTAGAAGGACAGGGGGGAACACTGAAGCTTTCTTT.